Reported below is one T cell receptor beta chain. A junction boundary mismatches the germline segment, possibly from a read error. This record comes from a study of OX40 agonist ivuxolimab in advanced cancers. Assay: immunoSEQ multiplex PCR; the TCRdb copy retains only in-frame clones and omits some. The data hold about 18,000 clones, with around 71% observed a single time. CDR1 is SGHRS, CDR2 YFSETQ, per germline. The CDR3 contains 13 residues. This specimen consisted of CD4+ or CD8+ T cells sorted from blood, obtained in a trial of the OX40 agonist ivuxolimab. This receptor was obtained from an adult with an advanced solid tumor such as melanoma, head and neck, liver or kidney cancer. The rearrangement links TRBV5-1 to TRBJ2-7; a possible D gene is TRBD1 (5 bases). As DNA, the CDR3 is TGTGCCAGCAGCTTGCAGGGTTCCTACGAGCAGTACTTC. This gives the protein CASSLQGSYEQYF.